The sample holds many counts of the clone carrying this T cell receptor beta chain. Clinical symptoms, serum thyroxine and TRAb, thyroid ultrasound and orbital computed tomography were used for the diagnoses. Trimming removed 7 bases at V and 8 bases at J, with 14 bases between. Germline V gene data show CDR1 as MNHEY and CDR2 as SVGAGI. The CDR3 is made up of 12 amino acids. The sample comes from a study of T cells in Graves' hyperthyroidism and ophthalmopathy. Overall study context: Once the initial diagnosis was made, peripheral blood was obtained before any treatment.

There were TCR beta CDR3 regions amplified from RNA transcripts. Initially, a first-round RT-PCR of the TCR CDR3 employed the HTBI primer set. One entry per CDR3 protein results from TCRdb running MiXCR on the multiplex PCR reads. The sample has hundreds of thousands of distinct CDR3 sequences, more than 20% seen once; the top ten hold about a third. The source material was blood. This chain joins TRBV6-5 and TRBJ1-2; the D gene is possibly TRBD1 (6 bases). This sequence was found in a woman aged 40 to 55 with Graves' ophthalmopathy. CDR3: CASKLGGGGYTF. The CDR3 nucleotides are TGTGCCAGCAAGCTAGGGGGTGGCGGCTACACCTTC.